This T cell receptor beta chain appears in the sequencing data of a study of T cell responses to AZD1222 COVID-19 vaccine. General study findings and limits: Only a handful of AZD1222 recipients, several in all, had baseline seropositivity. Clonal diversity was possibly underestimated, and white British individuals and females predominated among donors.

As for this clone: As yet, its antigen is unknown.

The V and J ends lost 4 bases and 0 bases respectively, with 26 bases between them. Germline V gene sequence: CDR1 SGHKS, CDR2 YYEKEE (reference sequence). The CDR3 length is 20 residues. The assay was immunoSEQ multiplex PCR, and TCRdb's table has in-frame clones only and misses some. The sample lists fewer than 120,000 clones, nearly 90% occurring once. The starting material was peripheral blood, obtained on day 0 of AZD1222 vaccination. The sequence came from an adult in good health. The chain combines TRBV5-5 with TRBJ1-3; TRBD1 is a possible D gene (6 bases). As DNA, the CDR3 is TGTGCCAGCAGCCCTATCGGTGGGCAGGGGAGAGGCCACTCTGGAAACACCATATATTTT. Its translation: CASSPIGGQGRGHSGNTIYF. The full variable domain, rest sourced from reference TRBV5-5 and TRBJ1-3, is DAGVTQSPTHLIKTRGQQVTLRCSPISGHKSVSWYQQVLGQGPQFIFQYYEKEERGRGNFPDRFSARQFPNYSSELNVNALLLGDSALYLCASSPIGGQGRGHSGNTIYFGEGSWLTVV.